The source of this T cell receptor beta chain is a study of technical replicates of blood from a handful of donors. Germline V gene sequence: CDR1 SEHNR, CDR2 FQNEAQ (reference sequence). Trimming left V 1 base short and J 4 bases short, with 13 bases between. This CDR3 is built from 15 residues. The assay was immunoSEQ multiplex PCR, and TCRdb's table has in-frame clones only and misses some. The data contain about 72,000 clones, around nine tenths of them singletons. The V call is TRBV7-9, the J call TRBJ2-5; no firm D call. The origin of this receptor is a human donor in good health. Material for sequencing was T cells isolated from PBMCs. Here the CDR3 DNA reads TGTGCCAGCAGCTTAGAAGATGGAGCCGGAGAGACCCAGTACTTC. It encodes CASSLEDGAGETQYF.